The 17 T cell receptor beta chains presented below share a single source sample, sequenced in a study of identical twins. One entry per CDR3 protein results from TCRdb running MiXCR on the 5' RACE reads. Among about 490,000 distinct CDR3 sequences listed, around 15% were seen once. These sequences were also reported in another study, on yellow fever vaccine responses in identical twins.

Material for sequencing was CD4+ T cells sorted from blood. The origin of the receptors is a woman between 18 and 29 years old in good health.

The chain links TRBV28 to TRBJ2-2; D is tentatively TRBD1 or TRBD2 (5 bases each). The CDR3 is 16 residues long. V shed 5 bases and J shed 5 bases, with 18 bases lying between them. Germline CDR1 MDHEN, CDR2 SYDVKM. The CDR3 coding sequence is TGTGCCAGCAGTCTCCCCTCAGGGACGGGAACCGGGGAGCTGTTTTTT. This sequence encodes CASSLPSGTGTGELFF.

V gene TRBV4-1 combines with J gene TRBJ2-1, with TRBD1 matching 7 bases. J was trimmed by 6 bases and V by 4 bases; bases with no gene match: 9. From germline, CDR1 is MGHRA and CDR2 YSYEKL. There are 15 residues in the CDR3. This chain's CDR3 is CASSPGQRDSNEQFF. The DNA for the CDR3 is TGCGCCAGCAGCCCGGGACAGAGGGACAGCAATGAGCAGTTCTTC.

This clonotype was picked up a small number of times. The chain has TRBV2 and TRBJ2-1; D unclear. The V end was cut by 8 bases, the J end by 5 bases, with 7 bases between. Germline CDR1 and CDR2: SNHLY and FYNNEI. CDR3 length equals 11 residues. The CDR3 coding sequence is TGTGCCAGCTGCCTACACAATGAGCAGTTCTTC. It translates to CASCLHNEQFF.

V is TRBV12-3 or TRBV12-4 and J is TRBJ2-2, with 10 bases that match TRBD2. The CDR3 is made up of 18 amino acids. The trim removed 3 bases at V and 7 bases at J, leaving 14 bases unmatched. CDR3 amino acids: CASSLSGLIAGGSGELFF. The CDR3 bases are TGTGCCAGCAGTTTGTCCGGATTGATAGCGGGAGGCAGCGGGGAGCTGTTTTTT.

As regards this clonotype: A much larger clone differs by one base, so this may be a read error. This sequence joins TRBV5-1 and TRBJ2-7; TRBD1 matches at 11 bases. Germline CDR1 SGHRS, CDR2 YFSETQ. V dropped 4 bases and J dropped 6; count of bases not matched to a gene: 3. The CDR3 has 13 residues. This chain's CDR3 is CASSPDRGLEQYF. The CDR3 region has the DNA TGCGCCAGCAGCCCGGACAGGGGGCTCGAGCAGTACTTC.

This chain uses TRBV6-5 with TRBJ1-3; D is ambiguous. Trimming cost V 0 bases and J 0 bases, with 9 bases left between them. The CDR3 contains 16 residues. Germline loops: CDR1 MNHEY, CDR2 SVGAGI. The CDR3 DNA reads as TGTGCCAGCAGTTACTCGAGCCAGAGCTCTGGAAACACCATATATTTT. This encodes CASSYSSQSSGNTIYF.

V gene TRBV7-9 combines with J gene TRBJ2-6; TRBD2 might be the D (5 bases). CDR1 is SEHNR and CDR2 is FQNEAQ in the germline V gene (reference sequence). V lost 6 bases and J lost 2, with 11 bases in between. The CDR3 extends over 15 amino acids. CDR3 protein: CASSSYGTGANVLTF. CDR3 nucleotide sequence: TGTGCCAGCAGTTCTTACGGGACTGGGGCCAACGTCCTGACTTTC.

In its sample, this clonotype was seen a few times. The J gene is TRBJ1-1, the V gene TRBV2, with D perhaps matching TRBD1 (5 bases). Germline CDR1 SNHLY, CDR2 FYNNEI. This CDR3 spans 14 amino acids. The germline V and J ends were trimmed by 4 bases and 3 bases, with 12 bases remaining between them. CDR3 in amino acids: CASSGQGYDTEAFF. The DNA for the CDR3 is TGTGCCAGCAGTGGCCAGGGTTATGACACTGAAGCTTTCTTT.

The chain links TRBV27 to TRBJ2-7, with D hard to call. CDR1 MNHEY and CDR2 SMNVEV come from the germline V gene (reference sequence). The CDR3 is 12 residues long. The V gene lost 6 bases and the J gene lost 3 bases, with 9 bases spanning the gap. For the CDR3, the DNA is TGTGCCAGCAGCGATTACCGCTACGAGCAGTACTTC. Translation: CASSDYRYEQYF.

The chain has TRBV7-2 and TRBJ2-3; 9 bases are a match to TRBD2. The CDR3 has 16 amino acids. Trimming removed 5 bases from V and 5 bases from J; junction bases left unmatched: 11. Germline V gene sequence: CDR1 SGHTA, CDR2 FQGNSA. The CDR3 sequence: CASSPLSSGGLDTQYF. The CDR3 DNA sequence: TGTGCCAGCAGCCCGCTTTCCAGCGGGGGGTTAGATACGCAGTATTTT.

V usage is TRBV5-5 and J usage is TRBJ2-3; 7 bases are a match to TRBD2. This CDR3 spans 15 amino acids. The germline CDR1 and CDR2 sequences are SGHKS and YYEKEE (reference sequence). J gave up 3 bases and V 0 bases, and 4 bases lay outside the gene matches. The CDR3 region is CASSLDLAVTDTQYF. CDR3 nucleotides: TGTGCCAGCAGCTTGGATCTAGCGGTAACAGATACGCAGTATTTT.

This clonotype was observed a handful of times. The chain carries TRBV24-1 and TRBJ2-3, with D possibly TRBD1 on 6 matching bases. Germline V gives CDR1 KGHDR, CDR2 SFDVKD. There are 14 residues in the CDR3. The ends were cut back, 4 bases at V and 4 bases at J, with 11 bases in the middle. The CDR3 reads CATSENRVADTQYF. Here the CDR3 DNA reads TGTGCCACCAGTGAAAACAGGGTTGCAGATACGCAGTATTTT.

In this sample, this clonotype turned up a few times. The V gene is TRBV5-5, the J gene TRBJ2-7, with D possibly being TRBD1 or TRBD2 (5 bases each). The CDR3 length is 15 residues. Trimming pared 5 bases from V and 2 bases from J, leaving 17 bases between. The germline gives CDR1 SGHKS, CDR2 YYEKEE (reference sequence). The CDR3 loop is CASSPGAPFTYEQYV. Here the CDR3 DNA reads TGTGCCAGCAGTCCCGGGGCCCCCTTCACCTACGAGCAGTACGTC.

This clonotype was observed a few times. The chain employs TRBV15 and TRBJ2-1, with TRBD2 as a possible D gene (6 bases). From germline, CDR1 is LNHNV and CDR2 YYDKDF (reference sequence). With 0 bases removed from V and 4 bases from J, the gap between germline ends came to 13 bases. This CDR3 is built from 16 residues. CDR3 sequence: CATSRDPSGLYNEQFF. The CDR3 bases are TGTGCCACCAGCAGAGATCCCAGCGGGCTTTACAATGAGCAGTTCTTC.

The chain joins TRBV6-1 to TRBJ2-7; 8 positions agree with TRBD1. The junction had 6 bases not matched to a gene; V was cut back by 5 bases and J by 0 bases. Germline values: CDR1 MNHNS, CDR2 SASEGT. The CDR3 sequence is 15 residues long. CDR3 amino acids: CASSLTGTGSYEQYF. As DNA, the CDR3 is TGTGCCAGCAGTCTGACCGGGACAGGCTCCTACGAGCAGTACTTC.

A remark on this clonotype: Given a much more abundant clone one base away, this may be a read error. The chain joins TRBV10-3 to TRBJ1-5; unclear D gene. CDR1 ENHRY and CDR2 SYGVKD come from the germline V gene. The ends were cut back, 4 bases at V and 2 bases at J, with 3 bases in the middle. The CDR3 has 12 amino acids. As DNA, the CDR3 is TGTGCCATCAGTGTCGGCAATCAGCCCCAGCATTTT. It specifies CAISVGNQPQHF.

This CDR3 reads CASTRLASGSGNEQFF. Here the CDR3 DNA reads TGTGCCAGCACCCGACTAGCTAGTGGGAGCGGGAATGAGCAGTTCTTC. The chain links TRBV7-9 to TRBJ2-1; 7 nucleotides align to TRBD2. This CDR3 is built from 16 residues. Trimming removed 7 bases from V and 7 bases from J; junction bases left unmatched: 16. Germline CDR1 and CDR2: SEHNR and FQNEAQ (reference sequence).